Following are 7 T cell receptor beta chains from one sample sequenced in a study of CD8 T cells in Susac syndrome. Random hexamers were used to reverse transcribe an amount of about 0.45 to 1 ug RNA. TCRdb reprocessed the immunoSEQ multiplex PCR reads via MiXCR and lists one record per CDR3 protein. The table shows 400,000 or so distinct CDR3 sequences, with around 83% occurring only once. The sample taken for sequencing was CD8+ T cells from PBMCs. These receptor sequences come from a human donor with multiple sclerosis.

A single count supports this clonotype. The gene calls are TRBV27 and TRBJ1-1, with a possible D match to TRBD1 (6 bases). Trimming cost V 2 bases and J 3 bases, with 16 bases left between them. CDR1 is MNHEY and CDR2 is SMNVEV in the germline V gene (reference sequence). There are 16 residues in the CDR3. CDR3 sequence reads: CASSLDFRGGDTEAFF. The DNA for the CDR3 is TGTGCCAGCAGTTTAGACTTCAGGGGCGGGGACACTGAAGCTTTCTTT.

The chain is built from TRBV2 and TRBJ2-2; the match to TRBD1 covers 11 bases. Germline loops: CDR1 SNHLY, CDR2 FYNNEI. CDR3 length equals 16 residues. With 4 bases clipped from V and 6 bases from J, the junction kept 7 bases outside the gene matches. The CDR3 region is CASSGGQGAYPGELFF. The CDR3 coding sequence is TGTGCCAGCAGTGGAGGACAGGGGGCTTATCCCGGGGAGCTGTTTTTT.

The chain uses TRBV6-1 and TRBJ2-3, with 7 positions matching TRBD2. Germline lookup yields CDR1 MNHNS and CDR2 SASEGT. V trimming: 5 bases; J trimming: 3 bases; junction bases outside the gene matches: 17. This CDR3 region has 18 residues. In DNA form, the CDR3 reads TGTGCCAGCAGTCCACGTACGGATTTTTCGGGGGGAACAGATACGCAGTATTTT. The encoded protein is CASSPRTDFSGGTDTQYF.

A remark on this clonotype: A junction end diverges from the germline sequence, so it may reflect a read error. The chain links TRBV12-3 or TRBV12-4 to TRBJ2-2; D may be TRBD2 (5 bases). The CDR3 contains 15 residues. DNA for the CDR3: TGTGCCAGCAGTCTGACCCTCGGTTGGGCCGGGGAGCTGGTTTTT. Amino acid sequence: CASSLTLGWAGELVF.

This clonotype came up once. This chain links TRBV9 with TRBJ2-2, with 9 bases lining up with TRBD2. This CDR3 is 15 amino acids long. The germline V gene has CDR1 SGDLS and CDR2 YYNGEE. After removal of 3 bases from V and 6 bases from J, the junction contained 6 bases not matched to a gene. CDR3 sequence (DNA): TGTGCCAGCAGCGGCGGGACTAGCCCTGCCGGGGAGCTGTTTTTT. It is translated as CASSGGTSPAGELFF.

The chain is built from TRBV2 and TRBJ1-2; no definite D call. Per the germline V gene, CDR1 is SNHLY and CDR2 is FYNNEI. The CDR3 spans 11 residues. V was shortened by 4 bases and J by 2 bases, with 2 bases between the two germline ends. The CDR3 reads CASSGNYGYTF. Here the CDR3 DNA reads TGTGCCAGCAGTGGAAACTATGGCTACACCTTC.

V usage is TRBV7-6 and J usage is TRBJ2-3; 10 bases align to TRBD1. CDR3 size: 16 residues. V gave up 4 bases and J gave up 3 bases; unmatched junction bases: 7. CDR1 and CDR2 (germline): SGHVS, FNYEAQ. This chain's CDR3 is CASSSTTGGLTDTQYF. The CDR3 region has the DNA TGTGCCAGCAGCTCAACGACAGGGGGCTTGACAGATACGCAGTATTTT.